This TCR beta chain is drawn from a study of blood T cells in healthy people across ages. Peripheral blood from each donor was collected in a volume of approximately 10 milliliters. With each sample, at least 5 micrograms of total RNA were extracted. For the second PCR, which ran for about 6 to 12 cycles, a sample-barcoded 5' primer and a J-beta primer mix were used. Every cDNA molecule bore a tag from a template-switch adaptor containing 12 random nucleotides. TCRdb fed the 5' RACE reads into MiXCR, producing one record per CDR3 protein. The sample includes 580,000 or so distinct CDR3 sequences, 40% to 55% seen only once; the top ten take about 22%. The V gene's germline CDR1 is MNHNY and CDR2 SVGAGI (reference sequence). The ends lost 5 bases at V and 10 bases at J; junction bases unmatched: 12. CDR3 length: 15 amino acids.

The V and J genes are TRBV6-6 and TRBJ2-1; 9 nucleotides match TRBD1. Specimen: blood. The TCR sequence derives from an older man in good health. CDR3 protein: CASSLLGQGSYEQFF. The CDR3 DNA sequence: TGTGCCAGCAGTCTCCTCGGACAGGGGTCCTACGAGCAGTTCTTC.